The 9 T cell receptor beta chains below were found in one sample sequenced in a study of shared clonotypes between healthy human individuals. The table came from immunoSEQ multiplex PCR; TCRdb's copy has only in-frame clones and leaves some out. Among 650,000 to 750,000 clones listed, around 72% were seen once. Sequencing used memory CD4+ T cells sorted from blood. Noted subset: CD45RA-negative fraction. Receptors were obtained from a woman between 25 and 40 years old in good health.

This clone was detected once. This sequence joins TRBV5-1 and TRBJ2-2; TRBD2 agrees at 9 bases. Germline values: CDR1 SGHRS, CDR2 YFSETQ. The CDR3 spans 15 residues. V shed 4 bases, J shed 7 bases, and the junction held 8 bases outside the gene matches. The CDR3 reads CASSHRSGRNGELFF. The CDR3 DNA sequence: TGCGCCAGCAGCCACCGTAGCGGGAGAAACGGGGAGCTGTTTTTT.

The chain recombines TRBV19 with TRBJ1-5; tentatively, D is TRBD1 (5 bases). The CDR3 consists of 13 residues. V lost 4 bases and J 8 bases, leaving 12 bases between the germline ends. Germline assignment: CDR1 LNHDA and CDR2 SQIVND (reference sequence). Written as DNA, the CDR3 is TGTGCCAGTAGTAATGGGGCCTTCGAGCCCCAGCATTTT. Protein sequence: CASSNGAFEPQHF. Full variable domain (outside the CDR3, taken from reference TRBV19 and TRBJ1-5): DGGITQSPKYLFRKEGQNVTLSCEQNLNHDAMYWYRQDPGQGLRLIYYSQIVNDFQKGDIAEGYSVSREKKESFPLTVTSAQKNPTAFYLCASSNGAFEPQHFGDGTRLSIL.

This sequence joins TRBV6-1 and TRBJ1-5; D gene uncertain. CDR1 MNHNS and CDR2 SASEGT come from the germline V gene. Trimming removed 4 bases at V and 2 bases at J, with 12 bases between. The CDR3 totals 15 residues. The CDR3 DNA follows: TGTGCCAGCAGTGGTGAGGTAGTTGGCAATCAGCCCCAGCATTTT. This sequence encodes CASSGEVVGNQPQHF.

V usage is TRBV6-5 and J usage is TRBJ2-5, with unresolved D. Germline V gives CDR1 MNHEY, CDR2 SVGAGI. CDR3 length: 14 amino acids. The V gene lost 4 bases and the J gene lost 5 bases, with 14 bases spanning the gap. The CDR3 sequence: CASSSLSAQETQYF. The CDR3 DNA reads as TGTGCCAGCAGTTCCTTATCAGCGCAGGAGACCCAGTACTTC.

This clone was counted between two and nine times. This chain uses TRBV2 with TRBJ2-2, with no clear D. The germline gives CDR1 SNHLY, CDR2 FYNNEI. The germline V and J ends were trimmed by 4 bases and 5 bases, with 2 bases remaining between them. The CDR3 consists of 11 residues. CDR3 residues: CASSGTGELFF. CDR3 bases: TGTGCCAGCAGTGGAACCGGGGAGCTGTTTTTT.

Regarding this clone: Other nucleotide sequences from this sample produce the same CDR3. The CDR3 reads CASSLRTGAGTGELFF. CDR3 DNA sequence: TGCGCCAGCAGCTTAAGGACAGGGGCGGGGACCGGGGAGCTGTTTTTT. V and J are TRBV5-1 and TRBJ2-2; 9 nucleotides match TRBD1. Losses at the gene ends were 2 bases for V and 5 bases for J; bases not matched to a gene: 7. This CDR3 contains 16 residues. Germline lookup yields CDR1 SGHRS and CDR2 YFSETQ.

In DNA, the CDR3 is TGCGCCAGCAGCTTCAGTTTACAAGAGACCCAGTACTTC. Protein sequence: CASSFSLQETQYF. This chain uses TRBV5-1 with TRBJ2-5; D is undetermined. This CDR3 has 13 amino acids. Germline V gene lookup returns CDR1 SGHRS and CDR2 YFSETQ. V was clipped by 2 bases and J by 2 bases, with 7 bases between them.

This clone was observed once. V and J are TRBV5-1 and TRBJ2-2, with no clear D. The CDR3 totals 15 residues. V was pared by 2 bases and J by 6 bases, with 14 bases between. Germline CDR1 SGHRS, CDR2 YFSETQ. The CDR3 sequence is CASSFYPANAGELFF. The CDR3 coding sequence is TGCGCCAGCAGCTTTTATCCCGCTAACGCCGGGGAGCTGTTTTTT.

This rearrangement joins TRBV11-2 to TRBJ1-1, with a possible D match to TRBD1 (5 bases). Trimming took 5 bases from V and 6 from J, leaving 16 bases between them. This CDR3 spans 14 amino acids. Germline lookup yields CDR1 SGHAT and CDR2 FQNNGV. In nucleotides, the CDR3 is TGTGCCAGCAGCCCGGATGGGGGGGGAGCTGAAGCTTTCTTT. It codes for CASSPDGGGAEAFF. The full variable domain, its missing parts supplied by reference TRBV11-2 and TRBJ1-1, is EAGVAQSPRYKIIEKRQSVAFWCNPISGHATLYWYQQILGQGPKLLIQFQNNGVVDDSQLPKDRFSAERLKGVDSTLKIQPAKLEDSAVYLCASSPDGGGAEAFFGQGTRLTVV.